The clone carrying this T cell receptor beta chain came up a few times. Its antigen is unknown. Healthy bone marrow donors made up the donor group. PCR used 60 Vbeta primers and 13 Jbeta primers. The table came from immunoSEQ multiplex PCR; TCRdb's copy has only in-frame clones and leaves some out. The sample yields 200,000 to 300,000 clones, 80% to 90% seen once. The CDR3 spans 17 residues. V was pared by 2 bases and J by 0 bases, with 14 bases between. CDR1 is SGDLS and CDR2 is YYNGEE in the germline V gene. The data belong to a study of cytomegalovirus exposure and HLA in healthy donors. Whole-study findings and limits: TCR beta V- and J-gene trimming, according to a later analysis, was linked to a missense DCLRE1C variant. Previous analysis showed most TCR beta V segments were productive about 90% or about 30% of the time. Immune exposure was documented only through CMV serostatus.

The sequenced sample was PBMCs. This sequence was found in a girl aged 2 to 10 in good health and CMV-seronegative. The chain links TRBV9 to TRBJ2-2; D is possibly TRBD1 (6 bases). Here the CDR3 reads CASSVHRVFANTGELFF. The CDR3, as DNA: TGTGCCAGCAGCGTCCACAGGGTGTTCGCGAACACCGGGGAGCTGTTTTTT.